One and the same sample provided the 32 T cell receptor beta chains below, sequenced in a study of blood T cells in healthy people across ages. The use of a sample-barcoded 5' primer and a J-beta primer mix characterized a second PCR of roughly 7 to 12 cycles. Using its own MiXCR run on the 5' RACE reads, TCRdb lists one record per CDR3 protein. The sample includes approximately 400,000 distinct CDR3 sequences, approximately 51% of them seen just once. Material: blood. The receptor source for this set is a man in his sixties in good health.

This clonotype was seen more than once but under ten times. The CDR3 region has the DNA TGTGCCAGCAGCCCCCGCCCCGGGGCATCGGAGACCCAGTACTTC. Protein: CASSPRPGASETQYF. V gene TRBV11-2 combines with J gene TRBJ2-5; D tentatively reads TRBD1 or TRBD2 (5 bases each). Germline V CDR1 and CDR2: SGHAT, FQNNGV. Deletions cut 5 bases from V and 5 bases from J, with 18 bases between. The CDR3 extends over 15 amino acids.

The V gene is TRBV20-1, the J gene TRBJ1-1, with D tentatively TRBD1 (5 bases). Germline-derived CDR1 and CDR2 are DFQATT and SNEGSKA (reference sequence). V was trimmed by 6 bases and J by 1 base, leaving 9 bases between them. CDR3 size: 12 residues. CDR3 amino acids: CSARTPNTEAFF. The CDR3 DNA follows: TGCAGTGCCCGGACACCGAACACTGAAGCTTTCTTT.

The V call is TRBV18, the J call TRBJ2-6; D gene uncertain. The CDR3 totals 15 residues. The V and J ends lost 3 bases and 0 bases respectively, with 6 bases between them. From germline, CDR1 is KGHSH and CDR2 LQKENI. CDR3 nucleotides: TGTGCCAGCTCACCTAAGCACTCTGGGGCCAACGTCCTGACTTTC. This translates into CASSPKHSGANVLTF.

This rearrangement joins TRBV25-1 to TRBJ1-6; D perhaps matches TRBD1 (5 bases). Trimming left V 2 bases short and J 4 bases short, with 18 bases between. This CDR3 region has 18 residues. CDR1 MGHDK and CDR2 SYGVNS come from the germline V gene. As DNA, the CDR3 is TGTGCCAGCAGTGAAATGAAAATCGGTGGGACGTATAATTCACCCCTCCACTTT. Translation: CASSEMKIGGTYNSPLHF.

V usage is TRBV27 and J usage is TRBJ1-1; 7 bases map to TRBD1. With V trimmed by 6 bases and J by 7 bases, 17 bases remained unmatched. Germline V CDR1 and CDR2: MNHEY, SMNVEV (reference sequence). The length of the CDR3 is 16 residues. The CDR3 bases are TGTGCCAGCAGGAGGGGGACAGTCTTCCTCGGGGATGAAGCTTTCTTT. Translating it yields CASRRGTVFLGDEAFF.

The V gene is TRBV11-2, the J gene TRBJ2-3; D unresolved. Between the trimmed V and J ends, which lost 0 bases and 1 base, there was a span of 8 bases. CDR1 SGHAT and CDR2 FQNNGV come from the germline V gene. CDR3 length equals 15 residues. CDR3 in DNA: TGTGCCAGCAGCTTAGACACAGCCCGCACAGATACGCAGTATTTT. Protein sequence: CASSLDTARTDTQYF.

The chain couples TRBV7-2 to TRBJ2-3; 7 bases are shared with TRBD2. CDR1 is SGHTA and CDR2 is FQGNSA in the germline V gene. The V gene end was trimmed by 3 bases and the J gene end by 5 bases; junction bases not matched to a gene: 8. This CDR3 comprises 15 residues. CDR3 residues: CASSFKLLAKDTQYF. CDR3 nucleotide sequence: TGTGCCAGCAGCTTTAAGTTACTAGCGAAAGATACGCAGTATTTT.

The chain has TRBV20-1 and TRBJ1-2; D remains ambiguous. V was pared by 6 bases and J by 1 base, with 9 bases between. This CDR3 contains 12 residues. Germline CDR1 and CDR2: DFQATT and SNEGSKA (reference sequence). This CDR3 is CSAASDNYGYTF. The CDR3 region has the DNA TGCAGTGCGGCCTCCGATAACTATGGCTACACCTTC.

This rearrangement joins TRBV7-6 to TRBJ2-7; 7 bases are shared with TRBD1. This CDR3 has 16 residues. Per germline, CDR1 SGHVS and CDR2 FNYEAQ. Trimming removed 1 base from V and 7 bases from J; junction bases left unmatched: 13. CDR3 sequence (DNA): TGTGCCAGCAGCTTAGGACCGGGACAGAGTTCTAGGGAGCAGTACTTC. As protein: CASSLGPGQSSREQYF.

The chain joins TRBV6-6 to TRBJ2-1; D unclear. From germline, CDR1 is MNHNY and CDR2 SVGAGI (reference sequence). Trimming shortened V by 4 bases and J by 4 bases, and 8 bases separated the two germline ends. The CDR3 has 13 amino acids. CDR3 DNA sequence: TGTGCCAGCAGTTTAGGGATATACAATGAGCAGTTCTTC. Protein: CASSLGIYNEQFF.

This clonotype turned up a few times. The chain combines TRBV4-2 with TRBJ2-1; tentatively, D is TRBD1 (5 bases). The CDR3 runs 15 residues. Trimming took off 1 base at V and 6 bases at J, with 13 bases between the two ends. Germline V CDR1 and CDR2: LGHNA, YNFKEQ. CDR3 coding DNA: TGTGCCAGCAGCCAAGGGGGCACTGGCAGCAATGAGCAGTTCTTC. This gives the protein CASSQGGTGSNEQFF.

The gene calls are TRBV25-1 and TRBJ2-3; D call uncertain. V lost 4 bases to trimming and J lost 0 bases, with 8 bases between them. The germline V gene has CDR1 MGHDK and CDR2 SYGVNS. The CDR3 is 14 amino acids. CDR3 residues: CASSGGPSTDTQYF. The CDR3 DNA follows: TGTGCCAGCAGTGGCGGTCCTAGCACAGATACGCAGTATTTT. The entire variable domain, with the rest obtained from reference TRBV25-1 and TRBJ2-3, is as follows: EADIYQTPRYLVIGTGKKITLECSQTMGHDKMYWYQQDPGMELHLIHYSYGVNSTEKGDLSSESTVSRIRTEHFPLTLESARPSHTSQYLCASSGGPSTDTQYFGPGTRLTVL.

This clonotype has a count of ten or more. The chain employs TRBV20-1 and TRBJ2-1, with TRBD2 matching 10 bases. The CDR3 has 13 amino acids. V lost 7 bases and J lost 10; bases outside the gene matches: 10. Germline-derived CDR1 and CDR2 are DFQATT and SNEGSKA (reference sequence). The CDR3 DNA is TGCAGTGGACTAGCGGGTGGGGGATGGGAGCAGTTCTTC. Its protein is CSGLAGGGWEQFF.

Only a few counts were recorded for this clonotype. The chain employs TRBV10-3 and TRBJ1-4, with 10 bases fitting TRBD1. Looked up from germline, CDR1 is ENHRY and CDR2 is SYGVKD. This CDR3 is 16 amino acids long. V dropped 6 bases and J dropped 7; count of bases not matched to a gene: 11. Written as DNA, the CDR3 is TGTGCCATCAGGGCCTCGACGGGACAGGGGTCTGAAAAACTGTTTTTT. This codes for CAIRASTGQGSEKLFF.

The chain employs TRBV29-1 and TRBJ2-1; the D is unclear. The CDR3 loop spans 11 amino acids. V lost 5 bases, J lost 6 bases, and 8 bases lay in between. Germline CDR1 and CDR2: SQVTM and ANQGSEA. The CDR3, as DNA: TGCAGCGTTAGACAAGCCAATGAGCAGTTCTTC. Protein product: CSVRQANEQFF.

This CDR3 is CANNLGSIPYEQYF. As DNA, the CDR3 is TGTGCCAACAACTTGGGGTCGATTCCCTACGAGCAGTACTTC. The chain combines TRBV28 with TRBJ2-4; no reliable D call. The end of the DNA is better explained by TRBJ2-7, so the J call may be wrong. CDR3 size: 14 residues. Germline assignment: CDR1 MDHEN and CDR2 SYDVKM.

Regarding this clonotype: Relative to the germline gene, one junction end is altered; a read error may explain this. This chain links TRBV5-1 with TRBJ1-2; no clear D. Germline CDR1 reads SGHRS; CDR2 reads YFSETQ. The CDR3 loop spans 13 amino acids. Here the CDR3 DNA reads TGCGCCAGCAGTCGGTTCCAGGACTATGGCTGCACTTTC. Encoded protein: CASSRFQDYGCTF.

This chain links TRBV20-1 with TRBJ2-7; no reliable D call. The CDR3 is 13 amino acids. V was trimmed by 4 bases and J by 0 bases, leaving 10 bases between them. In germline, CDR1 is DFQATT, CDR2 SNEGSKA (reference sequence). The CDR3 DNA is TGCAGTGCTATAAGGCACAGCTCCTACGAGCAGTACTTC. Encoded protein: CSAIRHSSYEQYF.

This sequence joins TRBV7-9 and TRBJ2-5, with D possibly TRBD1 on 5 matching bases. Germline CDR1 and CDR2: SEHNR and FQNEAQ (reference sequence). Between the trimmed V and J ends, which lost 5 bases and 5 bases, there was a span of 12 bases. The CDR3 contains 13 residues. The CDR3 protein is CASSPRKGETQYF. CDR3 DNA sequence: TGTGCCAGCAGCCCGAGGAAGGGGGAGACCCAGTACTTC.

This clonotype was seen ten or more times. The chain carries TRBV5-1 and TRBJ2-1; 7 bases align to TRBD2. This CDR3 has 13 amino acids. CDR1 is SGHRS, CDR2 YFSETQ, per germline. Trimming took 7 bases from V and 6 from J; bases not matched to a gene: 7. CDR3 sequence reads: CASSPAGINEQFF. DNA of the CDR3: TGCGCCAGCTCCCCAGCGGGGATCAATGAGCAGTTCTTC.

The chain carries TRBV2 and TRBJ2-3, with D perhaps TRBD2 (5 bases). In germline, CDR1 is SNHLY, CDR2 FYNNEI. V lost 2 bases and J lost 8, with 11 bases in between. The CDR3 is 13 amino acids. CDR3 DNA sequence: TGTGCCAGCAGTGAATCCCCGAGGGCTACGCAGTATTTT. This codes for CASSESPRATQYF.

This chain connects TRBV5-1 to TRBJ2-6; D gene ambiguous. Germline V gene sequence: CDR1 SGHRS, CDR2 YFSETQ. There are 15 residues in the CDR3. Trimming took off 2 bases at V and 0 bases at J, with 6 bases between the two ends. The CDR3 is CASSFSLSGANVLTF. Written as DNA, the CDR3 is TGCGCCAGCAGCTTCTCGCTCTCTGGGGCCAACGTCCTGACTTTC. Full variable domain (rest looked up from reference TRBV5-1 and TRBJ2-6): KAGVTQTPRYLIKTRGQQVTLSCSPISGHRSVSWYQQTPGQGLQFLFEYFSETQRNKGNFPGRFSGRQFSNSRSEMNVSTLELGDSALYLCASSFSLSGANVLTFGAGSRLTVL.

This clonotype was observed a few times. The chain has TRBV28 and TRBJ2-3; 11 bases are a match to TRBD2. The length of the CDR3 is 14 residues. Germline V gene data show CDR1 as MDHEN and CDR2 as SYDVKM. The V segment lost 9 bases and the J segment 2 bases; nucleotides outside the gene matches: 4. The CDR3 bases are TGTGCCAGTGCGGGACTAGCGGCCACAGATACGCAGTATTTT. It yields the protein CASAGLAATDTQYF.

J is TRBJ1-1 and V is TRBV5-1; D uncertain. CDR1 and CDR2 (germline): SGHRS, YFSETQ. The CDR3 is made up of 14 amino acids. Trimming pared 4 bases from V and 7 bases from J, leaving 17 bases between. For the CDR3, the DNA is TGCGCCAGCAGCCCTCTTGACAAGGCTGGTGAAGCTTTCTTT. Translating gives CASSPLDKAGEAFF.

The genes are TRBV28 and TRBJ2-5; 7 nucleotides agree with TRBD2. The germline V gene has CDR1 MDHEN and CDR2 SYDVKM. The CDR3 covers 15 residues. Trimming cost V 1 base and J 7 bases; bases outside gene matches: 9. CDR3: CASSLYGGVVATQYF. DNA of the CDR3: TGTGCCAGCAGTTTATATGGGGGGGTCGTCGCGACCCAGTACTTC.

Comments on this clonotype: This may be a read error, as it is one base from a much larger clone. The CDR3, as DNA: TGTGCCAGCAGTGTAGACAGGGCGGACGTTCAGTACTTC. It specifies CASSVDRADVQYF. V gene TRBV7-2 combines with J gene TRBJ2-5; 7 bases line up with TRBD1. The CDR3 loop spans 13 amino acids. In germline, CDR1 is SGHTA, CDR2 FQGNSA. Germline trimming cut 6 bases from V and 11 bases from J; bases unmatched to any gene: 12.

The chain joins TRBV9 to TRBJ2-3, with D maybe TRBD1 (6 bases). The CDR3 covers 14 residues. Trimming removed 4 bases at V and 6 bases at J, with 15 bases between. From germline, CDR1 is SGDLS and CDR2 YYNGEE. DNA of the CDR3: TGTGCCAGCAGCTCGACGCCTAGGGGGGATACGCAGTATTTT. Its translation: CASSSTPRGDTQYF.

The CDR3 DNA sequence: TGTGCCAGCAGCCTCAAAACAGGGGTGACTGAAGCTTTCTTT. Its protein is CASSLKTGVTEAFF. The V gene is TRBV7-2, the J gene TRBJ1-1; 7 nucleotides line up with TRBD1. This CDR3 contains 14 residues. Germline V gives CDR1 SGHTA, CDR2 FQGNSA. Germline trimming cut 5 bases from V and 5 bases from J; bases unmatched to any gene: 8.

This clonotype has just a few counts. This chain joins TRBV7-8 and TRBJ2-5; the D gene is possibly TRBD1 (6 bases). This CDR3 comprises 18 residues. Trimming shortened V by 3 bases and J by 5 bases, and 25 bases separated the two germline ends. Germline V gives CDR1 SGHVS, CDR2 FQNEAQ. The chain's CDR3 is CASSLVPGQEGYEETQYF. The CDR3, as DNA: TGTGCCAGCAGCTTGGTCCCGGGACAAGAGGGGTATGAGGAGACCCAGTACTTC.

This clonotype was observed a few times. This sequence joins TRBV15 and TRBJ1-2; TRBD1 matches 8 bases. The CDR3 spans 15 residues. V lost 3 bases to trimming and J lost 1 base; unmatched junction nucleotides: 4. Germline loops: CDR1 LNHNV, CDR2 YYDKDF (reference sequence). This CDR3 is CATSRTGVGNYGYTF. The CDR3 nucleotides are TGTGCCACCAGCAGGACAGGGGTTGGTAACTATGGCTACACCTTC.

The CDR3: CASSYMIQGSNEQFF. The DNA for the CDR3 is TGTGCCAGCAGTTACATGATTCAGGGGAGCAATGAGCAGTTCTTC. The chain is built from TRBV6-2 or TRBV6-3 and TRBJ2-1; tentative D call: TRBD1 (6 bases). Germline CDR1 MNHEY, CDR2 SVGEGT. CDR3 length: 15 amino acids. Trimming took off 2 bases at V and 6 bases at J, with 14 bases between the two ends.

This clonotype was seen a few times. The V gene is TRBV3-1, the J gene TRBJ2-5; 7 nucleotides match TRBD2. In germline, CDR1 is LGHDT, CDR2 YNNKEL (reference sequence). CDR3 length: 15 amino acids. V trimming: 2 bases; J trimming: 5 bases; junction bases outside the gene matches: 8. This CDR3 reads CASSQNAGASETQYF. In DNA, the CDR3 is TGTGCCAGCAGCCAAAATGCGGGAGCAAGTGAGACCCAGTACTTC.